This T cell receptor (beta chain) comes out of a study of TIL therapy for anti-PD-1-resistant metastatic lung cancer. Overall study context: Patients had a median age of about 50 years (range about 35-85). Most patients had lung adenocarcinoma; a handful of tumors were EGFR-mutant, two ALK-rearranged; half smoked currently or formerly.

The libraries were made with immunoSEQ v3. Each library reached 1.9 million or so read pairs, or about 5-6.5 million at deep level. TCRdb keeps only in-frame clones here, not all; method: immunoSEQ multiplex PCR. The table shows about 48,000 clones, with 55% to 75% occurring only once. A note on this clone: Its antigen is currently unknown.

Time point described: pre-treatment sample, taken before nivolumab and TIL therapy. Pleural nodules or supraclavicular lymph nodes made up most of the excised metastases sampled. Study-level findings and limits: TIL cultures after expansion showed higher clonality and lower diversity than baseline tumor (median about 6% vs 30%).

V shed 1 base and J shed 4 bases, with 11 bases lying between them. The CDR3 runs 15 residues. Per germline, CDR1 SGHTS and CDR2 YDEGEE. Here the sequenced sample was tumor tissue, taken at baseline. V gene TRBV5-8 combines with J gene TRBJ1-4; no reliable D call. The sequence was collected from a person aged 25 to 85 with non-small cell lung cancer. CDR3 in amino acids: CASSLIRVGNEKLFF. CDR3 DNA: TGTGCCAGCAGCTTGATCCGGGTTGGTAATGAAAAACTGTTTTTT.